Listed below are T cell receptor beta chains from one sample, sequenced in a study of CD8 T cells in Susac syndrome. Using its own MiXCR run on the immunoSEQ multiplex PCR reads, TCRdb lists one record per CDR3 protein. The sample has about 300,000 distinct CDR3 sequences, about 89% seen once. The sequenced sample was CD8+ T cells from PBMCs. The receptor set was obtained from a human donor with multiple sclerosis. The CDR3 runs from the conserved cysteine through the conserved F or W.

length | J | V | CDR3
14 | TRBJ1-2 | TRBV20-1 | CSARDSTVPYGYTF
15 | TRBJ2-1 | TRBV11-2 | CASSLSGVTYNEQFF
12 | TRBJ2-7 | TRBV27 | CASKGFGYEQYF
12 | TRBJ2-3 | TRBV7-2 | CASSFLLDTQYF
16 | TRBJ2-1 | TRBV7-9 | CASTLTGTGALIEQFF
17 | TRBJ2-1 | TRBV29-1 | CSVEALAGGLRHNEQFF
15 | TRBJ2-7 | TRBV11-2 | CASSLDPGLPYEQYF
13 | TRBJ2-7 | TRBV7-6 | CASSTPPKDPLEF
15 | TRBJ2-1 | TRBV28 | CASSFVGGGANEQFF
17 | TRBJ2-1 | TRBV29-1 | CSVEGGELSWTYNEQFF
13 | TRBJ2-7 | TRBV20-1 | CSAEQGGAYEQYF
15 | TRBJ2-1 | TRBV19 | CASTPGQSSYNEQFF
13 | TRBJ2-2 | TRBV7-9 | CASSLALQGELFF
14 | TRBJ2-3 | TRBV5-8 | CASSSHRIRDTQYF
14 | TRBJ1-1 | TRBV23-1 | CASSQRGHRGEAFF
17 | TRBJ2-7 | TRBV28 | CASSLLWSSGRAYEQYF
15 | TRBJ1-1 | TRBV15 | CATSPAGQMNTEAFF
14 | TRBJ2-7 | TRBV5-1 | CASSLRGGEREQYF
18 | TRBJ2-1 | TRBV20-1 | CSATTLAGGPRVGNEQFF
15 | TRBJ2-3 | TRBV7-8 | CASSFPGTNTDTQYF
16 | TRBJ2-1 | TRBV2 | CASSASGDRIYNEQFF
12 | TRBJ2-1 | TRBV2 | CASSEEDRGGFF
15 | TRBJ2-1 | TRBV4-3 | CASSWGIAGDNEQFF
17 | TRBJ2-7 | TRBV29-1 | CSVEDQDSEAYSYEQYF
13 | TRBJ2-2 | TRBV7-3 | CASSRDRAGELFF
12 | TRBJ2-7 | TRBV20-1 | CSARPGNYEQYF
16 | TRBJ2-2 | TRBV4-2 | CASSQVRGGPSGELFF
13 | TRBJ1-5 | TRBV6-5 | CASRQGSNQPQHF
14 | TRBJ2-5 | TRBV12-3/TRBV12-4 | CASSLLQGEETQYF
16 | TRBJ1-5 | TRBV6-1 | CASSDGQGIGGQPQHF
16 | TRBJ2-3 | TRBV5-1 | CASQAMTATSTDTQYF
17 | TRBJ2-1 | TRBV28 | CASSRLLLAGENNEQFF
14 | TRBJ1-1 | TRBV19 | CASSIWTGKDEAFF
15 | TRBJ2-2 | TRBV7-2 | CASNPSGGNTGELFF
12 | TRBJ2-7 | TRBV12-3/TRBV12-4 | CASSLVANEQYF
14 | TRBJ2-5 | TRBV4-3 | CASSQDLEAETQYF
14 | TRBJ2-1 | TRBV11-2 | CASSLQDSYNEQFF
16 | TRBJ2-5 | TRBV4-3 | CASSRGGGQIQETQYF
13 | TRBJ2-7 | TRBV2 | CASRAGGTYEQYF
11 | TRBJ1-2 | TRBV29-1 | CSVVDRDGYTF
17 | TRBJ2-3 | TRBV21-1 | CASSKNPPGQSTDTQYF
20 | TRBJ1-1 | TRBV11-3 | CASSLEFKPGTGRVGTEAFF
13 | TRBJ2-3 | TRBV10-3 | CAIRPPVTDTQYF
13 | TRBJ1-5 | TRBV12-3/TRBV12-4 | CASSPGNNQPQHF
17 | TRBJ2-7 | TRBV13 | CASSTHKTGDPSGEQYF
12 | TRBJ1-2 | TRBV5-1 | CASSLQNYGYTF
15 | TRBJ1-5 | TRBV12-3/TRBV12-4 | CASSLDGVSNQPQHF
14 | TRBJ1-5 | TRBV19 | CASISRGGNQPQHF
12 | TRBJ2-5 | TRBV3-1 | CASSQGGETQCF
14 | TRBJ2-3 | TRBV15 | CATSKSEVQDTQYF
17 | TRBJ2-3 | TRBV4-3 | CASSQDLAVTSTDTQFF
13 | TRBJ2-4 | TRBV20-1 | CSASRDGKNIQYF